This T cell receptor (beta chain) comes out of a study of shared clonotypes between healthy human individuals. General study findings and limits: Among non-shared clonotypes, generation probabilities were lower than among those shared by all four donors.

Details on this clone: Its target is unknown. An end of the junction differs from the germline gene, which may be a read error.

CD45RO negativity and positive selection for CCR7 defined naive CD8 cells, a population that excluded terminally differentiated effector memory CD45RA+ cells. Adult Caucasians living in Nashville, Tennessee made up all of the donors. Libraries were prepared by immunoSEQ multiplex PCR; TCRdb keeps only in-frame clonotypes and omits some of them. The table includes some 1,900,000 clones, about 95% detected once. The germline V gene encodes CDR1 MDHEN and CDR2 SYDVKM. The CDR3 loop spans 13 amino acids. This TCR derives from a man younger than 35 in good health. The chain employs TRBV28 and TRBJ1-5, with D maybe TRBD1 (6 bases). The sequencing sample was made of naive CD8+ T cells sorted from blood. The CDR3 DNA is TGTGCCAGCAGCTTCTTACAGGGTCAGGCCCAGCATTTT. Amino acid sequence: CASSFLQGQAQHF.